This TCR beta chain was retrieved from a study of OX40 agonist ivuxolimab in advanced cancers. In the study overall: Averaging roughly 60 years in age, with a range of roughly 23 to 80, the cohort was 82.7% male. Study-wide results and caveats: Part of the nonresponder group also had normalized T-cell clonal expansion that was low. Clonal expansion among partial responders at 0.1-3.0 mg/kg ranked near the lowest.

Per the germline V gene, CDR1 is MNHNS and CDR2 is SASEGT. The CDR3 covers 12 residues. The V end was cut by 6 bases, the J end by 2 bases, with 8 bases between. This clone was found a few times. As yet, its antigen is unknown. Generated by immunoSEQ multiplex PCR, the TCRdb table keeps only in-frame clones and is missing some. The repertoire has some 59,000 clones, 85% to 90% of them found once; the top ten carry approximately 5%. This sample comprised CD4+ or CD8+ T cells sorted from blood, obtained in a trial of the OX40 agonist ivuxolimab. The chain links TRBV6-1 to TRBJ2-7, with unresolved D. The TCR was taken from an adult with an advanced solid tumor such as melanoma, head and neck, liver or kidney cancer. CDR3 DNA sequence: TGTGCCAGCAGGGTGGATACCTACGAGCAGTACTTC. This codes for CASRVDTYEQYF.